This entry lists 2 T cell receptor beta chains sequenced from one sample in a study of T cells in Graves' hyperthyroidism and ophthalmopathy. RNA transcripts gave rise to amplified TCR beta CDR3 regions. HTBI primers drove first-round RT-PCR of the TCR CDR3. TCRdb ran MiXCR on the multiplex PCR reads and lists one entry per CDR3 protein. This sample has around 350,000 distinct CDR3 sequences, with 25% found just once. Material: blood. The receptor source for this set is a man between 45 and 60 years old with Graves' hyperthyroidism.

This clonotype was counted many times. The rearrangement uses TRBV28 and TRBJ2-5; D uncertain. CDR1 and CDR2 from the germline V gene are MDHEN and SYDVKM. The CDR3 totals 12 residues. V dropped 4 bases and J dropped 5 bases, with 8 bases sitting between them. CDR3 residues: CASSSRTETQYF. CDR3 DNA sequence: TGTGCCAGCAGTTCCCGGACCGAGACCCAGTACTTC.

The table lists this clonotype with many counts. The rearrangement links TRBV27 to TRBJ2-3; TRBD2 might be the D (5 bases). The germline CDR1 and CDR2 sequences are MNHEY and SMNVEV (reference sequence). Trimming removed 4 bases at V and 1 base at J, with 18 bases between. The CDR3 extends over 17 amino acids. CDR3 loop: CASSSPGGGSGTDTQYF. The DNA for the CDR3 is TGTGCCAGCAGTTCCCCAGGTGGTGGGAGTGGCACAGATACGCAGTATTTT.